The 23 T cell receptor beta chains in this list originate from one sample, sequenced in a study of blood T cell repertoires in COVID-19. Assay used: immunoSEQ multiplex PCR; TCRdb lists only in-frame clones, some missing. The data hold approximately 140,000 clones, with 70% to 90% observed a single time. The sequenced material came from peripheral blood. The receptors originated from a man in his 70s with acute or convalescent COVID-19.

This sequence joins TRBV7-2 and TRBJ1-1; D is unclear. Germline V gene lookup returns CDR1 SGHTA and CDR2 FQGNSA. Trimming cost V 1 base and J 0 bases, with 15 bases left between them. The CDR3 is 17 amino acids. CDR3 sequence (DNA): TGTGCCAGCAGCTTAGTTGAGCGGGCCCCAATGAACACTGAAGCTTTCTTT. It translates to CASSLVERAPMNTEAFF.

This chain connects TRBV6-2 or TRBV6-3 to TRBJ2-1; 10 bases are shared with TRBD2. From germline, CDR1 is MNHEY and CDR2 SVGEGT. Trimming removed 4 bases from V and 8 bases from J; junction bases left unmatched: 17. This CDR3 comprises 18 residues. CDR3 in amino acids: CASSWATMAAGGAYEQFF. Written as DNA, the CDR3 is TGTGCCAGCAGTTGGGCGACTATGGCAGCGGGAGGGGCCTATGAGCAGTTCTTC.

This clone is a singleton in its sample. The chain links TRBV7-2 to TRBJ2-3, with no clear D. This CDR3 is 11 amino acids long. V was clipped by 5 bases and J by 3 bases, with 3 bases between them. CDR1 and CDR2 from the germline V gene are SGHTA and FQGNSA. The CDR3 sequence: CASSLTDTQYF. The CDR3 DNA is TGTGCCAGCAGCCTAACAGATACGCAGTATTTT.

This rearrangement joins TRBV7-9 to TRBJ1-1; D not resolved. The CDR3 has 15 residues. Germline lookup yields CDR1 SEHNR and CDR2 FQNEAQ (reference sequence). Trimming stripped 5 bases from V and 5 bases from J, with 18 bases between. In DNA, the CDR3 is TGTGCCAGCAGCCCACGGACTGTGGCGAATACTGAAGCTTTCTTT. Translation gives CASSPRTVANTEAFF.

This rearrangement joins TRBV29-1 to TRBJ1-3; D is uncertain. CDR3 length: 13 amino acids. Trimming cost V 8 bases and J 0 bases, with 11 bases left between them. Per germline, CDR1 SQVTM and CDR2 ANQGSEA. CDR3 protein: CSCIANSGNTIYF. CDR3 nucleotides: TGCAGCTGTATAGCGAACTCTGGAAACACCATATATTTT.

This sequence joins TRBV28 and TRBJ1-1, with 8 bases lining up with TRBD1. Unmatched junction bases numbered 10, after V lost 6 bases and J lost 4 bases. The V gene's germline CDR1 is MDHEN and CDR2 SYDVKM. CDR3 length: 15 amino acids. The CDR3 reads CASSPPSGGLTEAFF. DNA of the CDR3: TGTGCCAGCAGCCCACCCTCAGGGGGCCTCACTGAAGCTTTCTTT.

V gene TRBV18 combines with J gene TRBJ2-3; TRBD2 is a possible D gene (5 bases). From germline, CDR1 is KGHSH and CDR2 LQKENI. The V gene lost 2 bases and the J gene lost 2 bases, with 11 bases spanning the gap. The CDR3 loop spans 15 amino acids. The CDR3 region has the DNA TGTGCCAGCTCACCAACGGGGTTCCCCACAGATACGCAGTATTTT. Protein sequence: CASSPTGFPTDTQYF.

The chain uses TRBV11-2 and TRBJ2-7, with 8 positions matching TRBD2. CDR1 SGHAT and CDR2 FQNNGV come from the germline V gene. CDR3 size: 18 residues. J lost 2 bases, V lost 8 bases, and 20 bases had no gene match. As DNA, the CDR3 is TGTGCCAGCCGCCCCGGGGGGGCGGGGGAGCCACCTACCTACGAGCAGTACTTC. Translation gives CASRPGGAGEPPTYEQYF.

The chain uses TRBV5-6 and TRBJ2-7; 8 bases agree with TRBD2. CDR3 length: 13 residues. With V trimmed by 0 bases and J by 6 bases, 2 bases remained unmatched. Germline V gene data show CDR1 as SGHDT and CDR2 as YYEEEE. The CDR3 spells CASSLVAGTEQYF. The CDR3, as DNA: TGTGCCAGCAGCTTGGTAGCGGGGACCGAGCAGTACTTC.

The gene calls are TRBV6-5 and TRBJ2-3, with D maybe TRBD1 (5 bases). The length of the CDR3 is 14 residues. Trimming removed 3 bases from V and 4 bases from J, with 11 bases in between. CDR1 MNHEY and CDR2 SVGAGI come from the germline V gene. DNA of the CDR3: TGTGCCAGCAGTTATTCAGGGATTTCAGATACGCAGTATTTT. The encoded protein is CASSYSGISDTQYF.

This chain links TRBV25-1 with TRBJ2-5, with D uncertain. The CDR3 covers 13 residues. The germline V and J ends were trimmed by 0 bases and 9 bases, with 11 bases remaining between them. Germline CDR1 is MGHDK and CDR2 is SYGVNS. For the CDR3, the DNA is TGTGCCAGCAGTGAATATGGCCTGCTGTCCCAGTACTTC. It yields the protein CASSEYGLLSQYF.

This sequence joins TRBV19 and TRBJ1-4; 8 bases are shared with TRBD1. CDR3 length: 14 residues. In germline, CDR1 is LNHDA, CDR2 SQIVND (reference sequence). Trimming took 3 bases from V and 8 from J; bases not matched to a gene: 5. The CDR3, as DNA: TGTGCCAGTAGTATCAGGGGGCTTGACGAAAAACTGTTTTTT. Translated: CASSIRGLDEKLFF. The entire variable domain, with the rest obtained from reference TRBV19 and TRBJ1-4, is as follows: DGGITQSPKYLFRKEGQNVTLSCEQNLNHDAMYWYRQDPGQGLRLIYYSQIVNDFQKGDIAEGYSVSREKKESFPLTVTSAQKNPTAFYLCASSIRGLDEKLFFGSGTQLSVL.

This chain uses TRBV29-1 with TRBJ2-3; 9 bases map to TRBD1. CDR1 is SQVTM, CDR2 ANQGSEA, per germline. The CDR3 spans 13 residues. The ends lost 4 bases at V and 1 base at J; junction bases unmatched: 0. The chain's CDR3 is CSVGTGGTDTQYF. The CDR3 bases are TGCAGCGTTGGGACAGGGGGCACAGATACGCAGTATTTT.

The chain carries TRBV7-3 and TRBJ1-2; 8 nucleotides agree with TRBD1. The CDR3 is 14 amino acids. V shed 6 bases and J 5 bases; nucleotides not matched to a gene: 8. The germline CDR1 and CDR2 sequences are SGHTA and FQGTGA. The CDR3 nucleotides read TGTGCCAGCAGTGAGACAGGGGCGTCTTATGGCTACACCTTC. Its protein product is CASSETGASYGYTF.

The genes are TRBV5-6 and TRBJ2-3; TRBD1 agrees at 8 bases. CDR1 and CDR2 from the germline V gene are SGHDT and YYEEEE. The V and J ends lost 2 bases and 4 bases, in that order; junction bases with no gene match: 6. The CDR3 is 15 residues long. This chain's CDR3 is CASSFAGGNADTQYF. As DNA, the CDR3 is TGTGCCAGCAGCTTTGCAGGGGGCAACGCAGATACGCAGTATTTT.

CDR3 protein: CATGDGGIGADTQYF. In DNA form, the CDR3 reads TGTGCCACAGGCGATGGTGGAATTGGTGCAGATACGCAGTATTTT. This chain links TRBV2 with TRBJ2-3; D is unresolved. V lost 10 bases and J 4 bases, leaving 21 bases between the germline ends. CDR1 and CDR2 (germline): SNHLY, FYNNEI. This CDR3 is 15 amino acids long.

The chain links TRBV5-1 to TRBJ2-1; D unclear. Germline assignment: CDR1 SGHRS and CDR2 YFSETQ. The CDR3 is 14 amino acids. V was trimmed by 0 bases and J by 3 bases, leaving 7 bases between them. In DNA, the CDR3 is TGCGCCAGCAGCTTGGGAGAGCTCTACAATGAGCAGTTCTTC. Encoded protein: CASSLGELYNEQFF.

V is TRBV2 and J is TRBJ2-1; no clear D. V lost 4 bases and J 9 bases, leaving 13 bases between the germline ends. CDR3 length: 13 residues. The V gene's germline CDR1 is SNHLY and CDR2 FYNNEI. The CDR3 loop is CASSGLGVVEQFF. CDR3 nucleotide sequence: TGTGCCAGCAGTGGGTTAGGAGTTGTTGAGCAGTTCTTC. Looking up the rest from reference TRBV2 and TRBJ2-1 gives the full variable domain: EPEVTQTPSHQVTQMGQEVILRCVPISNHLYFYWYRQILGQKVEFLVSFYNNEISEKSEIFDDQFSVERPDGSNFTLKIRSTKLEDSAMYFCASSGLGVVEQFFGPGTRLTVL.

J is TRBJ2-1 and V is TRBV5-1, with 12 positions matching TRBD2. V shed 4 bases, J shed 10 bases, and the junction held 6 bases outside the gene matches. CDR1 and CDR2 from the germline V gene are SGHRS and YFSETQ. CDR3 length equals 14 residues. In nucleotides, the CDR3 is TGCGCCAGCAGCACTAGCGGGAGGACTAAGGAGCAGTTCTTC. Translating gives CASSTSGRTKEQFF.

CDR3 in amino acids: CASSSQETQYF. The DNA of the CDR3 is TGTGCCAGCAGCTCGCAAGAGACCCAGTACTTC. The chain uses TRBV5-4 and TRBJ2-5, with unresolved D. V lost 3 bases, J lost 2 bases, and 2 bases lay in between. CDR3 length: 11 residues. Germline V lookup: CDR1 SGHNT, CDR2 YYREEE (reference sequence).

The chain has TRBV3-1 (or the pseudogene TRBV3-2) and TRBJ1-1; TRBD1 agrees at 10 bases. Germline CDR1 LGHDT, CDR2 YNNKEL (reference sequence). This CDR3 has 13 amino acids. Losses at the gene ends were 5 bases for V and 5 bases for J; bases not matched to a gene: 2. The CDR3, as DNA: TGTGCCAGCAGCGGACAGGGGGGGACTGAAGCTTTCTTT. Amino acids: CASSGQGGTEAFF.

The CDR3 is CASSRGKDEQYF. The DNA of the CDR3 is TGCGCCAGCAGCCGGGGGAAAGACGAGCAGTACTTC. The V gene is TRBV23-1, the J gene TRBJ2-7, with D possibly TRBD2 on 6 matching bases. TRBV23-1 is sorted into the ORF group, with uncertain function. Trimming removed 6 bases at V and 5 bases at J, with 11 bases between. The CDR3 is 12 residues long.

This chain links TRBV28 with TRBJ2-1; D might be TRBD1 (6 bases). Trimming stripped 6 bases from V and 2 bases from J, with 8 bases between. CDR3 length: 13 residues. The germline V gene encodes CDR1 MDHEN and CDR2 SYDVKM. CDR3 loop: CASRRTAYNEQFF. The CDR3 bases are TGTGCCAGCAGGAGGACAGCCTACAATGAGCAGTTCTTC. Full variable domain (remainder filled in from reference TRBV28 and TRBJ2-1): DVKVTQSSRYLVKRTGEKVFLECVQDMDHENMFWYRQDPGLGLRLIYFSYDVKMKEKGDIPEGYSVSREKKERFSLILESASTNQTSMYLCASRRTAYNEQFFGPGTRLTVL.